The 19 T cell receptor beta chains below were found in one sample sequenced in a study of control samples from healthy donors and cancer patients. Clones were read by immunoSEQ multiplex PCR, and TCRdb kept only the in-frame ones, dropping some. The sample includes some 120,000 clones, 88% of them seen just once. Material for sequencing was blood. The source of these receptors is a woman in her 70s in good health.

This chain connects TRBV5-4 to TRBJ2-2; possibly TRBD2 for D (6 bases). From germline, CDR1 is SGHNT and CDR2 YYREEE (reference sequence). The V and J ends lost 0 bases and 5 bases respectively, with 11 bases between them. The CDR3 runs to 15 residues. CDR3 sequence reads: CASSLDTSPTGELFF. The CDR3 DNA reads TGTGCCAGCAGCTTGGATACTAGCCCTACCGGGGAGCTGTTTTTT. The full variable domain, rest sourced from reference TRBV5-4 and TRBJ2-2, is ETGVTQSPTHLIKTRGQQVTLRCSSQSGHNTVSWYQQALGQGPQFIFQYYREEENGRGNFPPRFSGLQFPNYSSELNVNALELDDSALYLCASSLDTSPTGELFFGEGSRLTVL.

The chain's CDR3 is CASSRTGTPSYNEQFF. The CDR3 region has the DNA TGTGCCAGCAGTCGGACAGGCACCCCATCCTACAATGAGCAGTTCTTC. This chain links TRBV7-9 with TRBJ2-1; TRBD1 matches 7 bases. The germline CDR1 and CDR2 sequences are SEHNR and FQNEAQ (reference sequence). The V and J ends lost 6 bases and 1 base, in that order; junction bases with no gene match: 9. CDR3 length: 16 residues.

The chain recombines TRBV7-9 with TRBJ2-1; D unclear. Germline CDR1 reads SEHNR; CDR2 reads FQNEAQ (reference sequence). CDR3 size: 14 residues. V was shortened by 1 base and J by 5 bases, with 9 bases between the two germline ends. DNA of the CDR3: TGTGCCAGCAGCTTAGTAACATCCAACAATGAGCAGTTCTTC. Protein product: CASSLVTSNNEQFF.

CDR3 bases: TGTGCCATCAGTGAGTCCTCGGATGCAGATACGCAGTATTTT. It is translated as CAISESSDADTQYF. This chain links TRBV10-3 with TRBJ2-3; no firm D call. Germline-derived CDR1 and CDR2 are ENHRY and SYGVKD. With 0 bases removed from V and 4 bases from J, the gap between germline ends came to 8 bases. This CDR3 is 14 amino acids long.

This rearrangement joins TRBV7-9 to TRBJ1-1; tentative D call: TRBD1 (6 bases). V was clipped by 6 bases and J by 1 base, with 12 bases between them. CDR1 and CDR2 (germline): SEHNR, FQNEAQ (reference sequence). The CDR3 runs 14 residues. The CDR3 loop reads CASRVRTENTEAFF. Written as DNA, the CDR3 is TGTGCCAGCAGAGTTCGGACAGAGAACACTGAAGCTTTCTTT.

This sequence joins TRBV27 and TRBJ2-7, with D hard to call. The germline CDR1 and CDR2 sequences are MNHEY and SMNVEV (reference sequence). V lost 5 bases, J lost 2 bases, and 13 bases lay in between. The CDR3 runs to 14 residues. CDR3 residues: CASSLPSSTYEQYF. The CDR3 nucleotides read TGTGCCAGCAGTCTCCCGTCTTCGACCTACGAGCAGTACTTC.

The CDR3 DNA follows: TGTGCCAGCAGGCACGGGGCGGGGTTCACTGAAGCTTTCTTT. Protein sequence: CASRHGAGFTEAFF. The rearrangement joins TRBV6-5 to TRBJ1-1, with D possibly TRBD1 on 5 matching bases. The germline V gene has CDR1 MNHEY and CDR2 SVGAGI. V was cut by 6 bases and J by 4 bases, with 15 bases left in between. This CDR3 contains 14 residues.

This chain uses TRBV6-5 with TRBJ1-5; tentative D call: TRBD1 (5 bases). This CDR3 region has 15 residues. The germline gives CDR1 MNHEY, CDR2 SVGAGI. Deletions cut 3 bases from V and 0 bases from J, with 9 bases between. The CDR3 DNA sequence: TGTGCCAGCAGTTATGGGGGAGATAGCAATCAGCCCCAGCATTTT. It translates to CASSYGGDSNQPQHF.

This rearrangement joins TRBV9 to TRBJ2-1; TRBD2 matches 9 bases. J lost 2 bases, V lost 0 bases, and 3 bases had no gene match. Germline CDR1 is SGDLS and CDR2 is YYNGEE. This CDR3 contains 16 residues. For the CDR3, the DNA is TGTGCCAGCAGCGTAGTGCGGGGGGGGACCTACAATGAGCAGTTCTTC. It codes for CASSVVRGGTYNEQFF.

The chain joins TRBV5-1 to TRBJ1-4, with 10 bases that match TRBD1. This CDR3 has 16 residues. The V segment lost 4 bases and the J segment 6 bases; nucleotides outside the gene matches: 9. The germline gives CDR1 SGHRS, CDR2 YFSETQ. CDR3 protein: CASSGGTGDPYEKLFF. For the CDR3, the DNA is TGCGCCAGCAGCGGAGGGACAGGGGACCCCTATGAAAAACTGTTTTTT.

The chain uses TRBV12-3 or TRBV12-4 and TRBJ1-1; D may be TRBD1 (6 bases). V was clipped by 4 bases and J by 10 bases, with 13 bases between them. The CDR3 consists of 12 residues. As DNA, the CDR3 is TGTGCCAGCAGTTCAAATAAGGGGGGAGCTTTCTTT. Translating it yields CASSSNKGGAFF.

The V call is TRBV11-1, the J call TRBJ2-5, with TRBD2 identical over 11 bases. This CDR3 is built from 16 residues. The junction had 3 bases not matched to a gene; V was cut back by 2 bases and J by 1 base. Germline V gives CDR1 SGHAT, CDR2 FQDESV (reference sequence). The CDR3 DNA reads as TGTGCCAGCAGCTTATCCCTAGCGGGGGGCCAAGAGACCCAGTACTTC. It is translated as CASSLSLAGGQETQYF.

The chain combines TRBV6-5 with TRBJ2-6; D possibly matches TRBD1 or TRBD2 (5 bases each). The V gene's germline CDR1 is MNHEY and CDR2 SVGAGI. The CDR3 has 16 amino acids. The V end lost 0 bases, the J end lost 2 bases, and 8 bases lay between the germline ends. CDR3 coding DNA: TGTGCCAGCAGTTACTCGAGAGGGGCTGGGGCCAACGTCCTGACTTTC. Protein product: CASSYSRGAGANVLTF.

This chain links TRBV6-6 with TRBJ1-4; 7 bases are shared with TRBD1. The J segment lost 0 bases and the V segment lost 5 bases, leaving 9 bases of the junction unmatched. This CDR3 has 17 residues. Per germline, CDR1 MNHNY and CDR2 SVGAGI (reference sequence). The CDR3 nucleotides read TGTGCCAGCAGTCGGCGACAGGGCCGTGCAACTAATGAAAAACTGTTTTTT. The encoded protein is CASSRRQGRATNEKLFF.

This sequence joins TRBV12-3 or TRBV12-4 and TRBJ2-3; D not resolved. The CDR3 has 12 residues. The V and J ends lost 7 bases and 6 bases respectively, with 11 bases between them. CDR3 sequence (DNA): TGTGCCAGCAACTCAAATGGGGATACGCAGTATTTT. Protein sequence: CASNSNGDTQYF.

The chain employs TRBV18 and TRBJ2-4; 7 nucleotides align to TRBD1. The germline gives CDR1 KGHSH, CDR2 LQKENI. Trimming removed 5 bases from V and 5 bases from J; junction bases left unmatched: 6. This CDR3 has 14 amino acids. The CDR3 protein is CASSKTGSQNIQYF. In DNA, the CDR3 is TGTGCCAGCTCAAAGACAGGGTCCCAAAACATTCAGTACTTC.

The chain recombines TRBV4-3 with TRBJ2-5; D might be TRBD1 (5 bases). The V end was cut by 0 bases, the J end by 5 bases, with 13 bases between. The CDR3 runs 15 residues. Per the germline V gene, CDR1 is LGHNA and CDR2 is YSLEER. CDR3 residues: CASSQEPRGRETQYF. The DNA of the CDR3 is TGCGCCAGCAGCCAAGAACCTAGGGGTAGGGAGACCCAGTACTTC.

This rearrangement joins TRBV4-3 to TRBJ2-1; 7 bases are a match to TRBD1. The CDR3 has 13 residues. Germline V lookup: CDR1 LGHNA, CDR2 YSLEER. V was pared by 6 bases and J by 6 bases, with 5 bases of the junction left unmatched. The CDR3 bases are TGCGCCAGCAGTTGGGCAGGGGGCAATGAGCAGTTCTTC. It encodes CASSWAGGNEQFF.

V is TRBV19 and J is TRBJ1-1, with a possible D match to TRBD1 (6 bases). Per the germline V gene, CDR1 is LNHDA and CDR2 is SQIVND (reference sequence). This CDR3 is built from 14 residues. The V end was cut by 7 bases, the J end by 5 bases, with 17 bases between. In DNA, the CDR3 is TGTGCCAGTACCTTCGTCAGGGGTCGAACTGAAGCTTTCTTT. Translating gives CASTFVRGRTEAFF.